This is a list of T cell receptor beta chains from one sample in a study of T cells in Graves' hyperthyroidism and ophthalmopathy. MiXCR, run by TCRdb on the multiplex PCR reads, gives a single entry per CDR3 protein. This table holds fewer than 500,000 distinct CDR3 sequences, roughly 14% found once. The sequenced material came from blood. These receptors originate from a man aged 18 to 29 with Graves' ophthalmopathy. Both conserved end residues are part of each CDR3. The D gene is left open where the match is weak. Size values are once, few and many counts, or a class for expanded clones, and some rows have none.

>NA|NA|TRBJ1-2|TRBV6-1
CASSRDRTYGYTF
TGTGCCAGCAGCAGAGACAGGACCTATGGCTACACCTTC
>NA|NA|TRBJ1-1|TRBV6-5
CASSWTPLGMNTEAFF
TGTGCCAGCAGTTGGACACCCCTGGGGATGAACACTGAAGCTTTCTTT
>few|NA|TRBJ1-1|TRBV12-3/TRBV12-4
CASRSQTGPGIFF
TGTGCCAGCAGGTCCCAGACAGGCCCAGGGATTTTCTTT
>few|NA|TRBJ2-2|TRBV6-1
CASSEVSVTGELFF
TGTGCCAGCAGTGAAGTATCGGTCACCGGGGAGCTGTTTTTT
>many|NA|TRBJ2-5|TRBV9
CASSVGEETQYF
TGTGCCAGCAGCGTAGGGGAAGAGACCCAGTACTTC
>many|NA|TRBJ1-5|TRBV7-9
CASERSDSNQPQHF
TGTGCCAGCGAGCGCTCAGATAGCAATCAGCCCCAGCATTTT
>many|TRBD2|TRBJ2-5|TRBV20-1
CSASRLAGGPRETQYF
TGCAGTGCTAGTCGCCTAGCGGGAGGGCCGCGAGAGACCCAGTACTTC
>many|NA|TRBJ1-2|TRBV12-3/TRBV12-4
CASSARSAGHYGYTF
TGTGCCAGCAGTGCCCGAAGTGCCGGTCACTATGGCTACACCTTC
>NA|NA|TRBJ2-5|TRBV6-5
CASSYSMVRRETQYF
TGTGCCAGCAGTTACTCGATGGTTCGGAGAGAGACCCAGTACTTC
>many|TRBD1|TRBJ2-7|TRBV27
CASSLSPGGGHYYEQYF
TGTGCCAGCAGTTTATCGCCAGGGGGCGGTCACTACTACGAGCAGTACTTC
>many|NA|TRBJ2-7|TRBV7-9
CASSWGESYEQYF
TGTGCCAGCAGCTGGGGGGAGTCCTACGAGCAGTACTTC
>NA|NA|TRBJ1-1|TRBV5-1
CASSRWDSGARGGFF
TGCGCCAGCAGCCGTTGGGACTCGGGGGCTAGGGGTGGTTTCTTT
>many|TRBD1|TRBJ2-2|TRBV6-1
CASSRGQGNTGELFF
TGTGCCAGCAGCCGAGGACAGGGCAACACCGGGGAGCTGTTTTTT
>NA|TRBD2|TRBJ2-3|TRBV20-1
CSARPGTSDPRGPQYF
TGCAGTGCTAGACCCGGGACTAGCGATCCCAGAGGGCCGCAGTATTTT
>many|NA|TRBJ2-1|TRBV7-9
CASSLSDGHNEQFF
TGTGCCAGCAGCTTAAGTGACGGCCACAATGAGCAGTTCTTC
>many|TRBD1|TRBJ1-1|TRBV11-2
CASSPRQGPNTEAFF
TGTGCCAGCAGCCCGCGACAGGGACCGAACACTGAAGCTTTCTTT
>many|TRBD2|TRBJ2-2|TRBV2
CASSGYSSGRAVRTGELFF
TGTGCCAGCAGCGGATATTCTAGCGGGAGGGCCGTTCGGACCGGGGAGCTGTTTTTT
>many|NA|TRBJ1-1|TRBV3-1
CASSQDSAPEAFF
TGTGCCAGCAGCCAAGATTCGGCCCCTGAAGCTTTCTTT
>many|TRBD1|TRBJ2-3|TRBV6-1
CASSEALLGTGVNTDTQYF
TGTGCCAGCAGTGAAGCGCTTTTAGGGACAGGGGTGAACACAGATACGCAGTATTTT
>few|NA|TRBJ2-2|TRBV19
CASTKPGIAGELFF
TGTGCCAGTACCAAGCCGGGAATCGCCGGGGAGCTGTTTTTT
>many|NA|TRBJ2-1|TRBV29-1
CSVAFGVSDEQFF
TGCAGCGTCGCCTTTGGGGTCTCGGATGAGCAGTTCTTC
>many|NA|TRBJ2-7|TRBV6-1
CASSEQQGGYEQYF
TGTGCCAGCAGTGAACAACAGGGAGGGTACGAGCAGTACTTC
>many|TRBD1|TRBJ1-2|TRBV24-1
CATSDAGQKPYGYTF
TGTGCCACCAGTGATGCGGGACAGAAACCCTATGGCTACACCTTC
>many|TRBD1|TRBJ1-2|TRBV29-1
CSVVAGGHGYTF
TGCAGCGTTGTAGCAGGGGGCCATGGCTACACCTTC
>few|NA|TRBJ1-2|TRBV7-9
CASSSPHTGLNYGYTF
TGTGCCAGCAGCTCACCGCATACGGGGCTCAACTATGGCTACACCTTC
>many|NA|TRBJ1-5|TRBV7-2
CASSLEAGSPQHF
TGTGCCAGCAGCTTAGAGGCGGGATCACCCCAGCATTTT
>many|TRBD2|TRBJ2-7|TRBV6-2/TRBV6-3
CASSYSTAGVIHEQYF
TGTGCCAGCAGTTACTCGACGGCGGGAGTAATCCACGAGCAGTACTTC
>many|TRBD2|TRBJ2-1|TRBV7-8
CASSLLAGVTNEQFF
TGTGCCAGCAGCTTATTAGCGGGAGTTACCAATGAGCAGTTCTTC
>NA|NA|TRBJ2-7|TRBV4-1
CASSPGDTTYEQYF
TGCGCCAGCAGCCCCGGGGACACCACCTACGAGCAGTACTTC
>NA|NA|TRBJ1-2|TRBV4-2
CASSQGGHYGYTF
TGTGCCAGCAGCCAAGGCGGCCACTATGGCTACACCTTC
>NA|TRBD2|TRBJ2-1|TRBV20-1
CSARDFTSGSNEQFF
TGCAGTGCTAGAGATTTTACTAGCGGGAGTAATGAGCAGTTCTTC
>NA|NA|TRBJ2-6|TRBV7-9
CASSALAGSSGANVLTF
TGTGCCAGCAGTGCACTGGCGGGAAGCTCTGGGGCCAACGTCCTGACTTTC
>many|TRBD2|TRBJ2-5|TRBV5-5
CASRPPGLGSETQYF
TGTGCCAGCCGTCCGCCCGGACTAGGGTCTGAGACCCAGTACTTC
>many|NA|TRBJ1-1|TRBV10-1
CASKLGVNTEAFF
TGCGCCAGCAAACTAGGAGTGAACACTGAAGCTTTCTTT
>few|TRBD1|TRBJ2-5|TRBV5-1
CASSLMGQGPGTQYF
TGCGCCAGCAGCTTGATGGGACAGGGTCCAGGAACCCAGTACTTC
>NA|NA|TRBJ2-1|TRBV5-1
CASSWGWRSGSYNEQFF
TGCGCCAGCAGCTGGGGATGGCGGAGTGGGTCCTACAATGAGCAGTTCTTC
>NA|NA|TRBJ1-2|TRBV15
CATSMAEYGYTF
TGTGCCACCAGCATGGCAGAATATGGCTACACCTTC
>many|NA|TRBJ1-5|TRBV18
CASSPQARGNQPQHF
TGTGCCAGCTCACCTCAAGCAAGGGGGAATCAGCCCCAGCATTTT
>few|TRBD2|TRBJ2-4|TRBV24-1
CATSDSLAGGRDIQYF
TGTGCCACCAGTGATTCCCTAGCGGGAGGGAGAGACATTCAGTACTTC
>many|NA|TRBJ1-1|TRBV6-5
CASSYSGFFTEAFF
TGTGCCAGCAGTTACTCAGGGTTTTTCACTGAAGCTTTCTTT
>many|NA|TRBJ1-3|TRBV6-1
CASSEQGYGNTIYF
TGTGCCAGCAGCGAACAGGGTTATGGAAACACCATATATTTT
>many|NA|TRBJ2-1|TRBV11-2
CASSRVGVEQFF
TGTGCCAGCAGCCGCGTAGGGGTTGAGCAGTTCTTC
>many|NA|TRBJ2-1|TRBV6-1
CASSEADGIGTNEQFF
TGTGCCAGCAGTGAAGCGGATGGGATAGGCACCAATGAGCAGTTCTTC
>NA|NA|TRBJ2-1|TRBV7-9
CASSLGSSSHEQFF
TGTGCCAGCAGCTTAGGGTCTAGTTCCCATGAGCAGTTCTTC
>many|NA|TRBJ1-5|TRBV3-1
CASSQVAGGQPQHF
TGTGCCAGCAGCCAAGTGGCTGGTGGGCAGCCCCAGCATTTT
>few|TRBD1|TRBJ2-3|TRBV27
CASSSLPGQPTDTQYF
TGTGCCAGCAGTTCGCTCCCGGGACAGCCCACAGATACGCAGTATTTT
>many|NA|TRBJ1-3|TRBV5-1
CASSLEGTLRNTIYF
TGCGCCAGCAGCTTGGAGGGGACACTCCGAAACACCATATATTTT
>NA|TRBD2|TRBJ2-1|TRBV20-1
CSTLAGPNEQFF
TGCAGTACTCTAGCGGGGCCGAATGAGCAGTTCTTC
>many|NA|TRBJ1-2|TRBV7-2
CASSSGMGGYGYTF
TGTGCCAGCAGCTCTGGGATGGGCGGCTATGGCTACACCTTC
>many|TRBD1|TRBJ1-1|TRBV18
CASSPPGQGRTEAFF
TGTGCCAGCTCACCACCAGGACAGGGTAGGACTGAAGCTTTCTTT